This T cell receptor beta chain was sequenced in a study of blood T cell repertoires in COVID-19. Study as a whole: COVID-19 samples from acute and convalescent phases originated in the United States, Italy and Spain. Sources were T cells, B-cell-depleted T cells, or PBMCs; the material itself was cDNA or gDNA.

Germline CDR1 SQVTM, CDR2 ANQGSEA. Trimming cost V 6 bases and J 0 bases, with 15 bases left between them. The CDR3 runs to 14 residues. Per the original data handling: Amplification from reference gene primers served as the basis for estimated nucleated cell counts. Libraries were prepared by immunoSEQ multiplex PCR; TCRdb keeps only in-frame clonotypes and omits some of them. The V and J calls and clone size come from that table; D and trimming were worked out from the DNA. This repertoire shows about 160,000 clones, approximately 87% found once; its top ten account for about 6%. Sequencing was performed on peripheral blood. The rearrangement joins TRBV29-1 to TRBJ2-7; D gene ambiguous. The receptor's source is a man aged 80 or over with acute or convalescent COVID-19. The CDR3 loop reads CSVRIRPSSYEQYF. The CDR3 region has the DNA TGCAGCGTCCGAATCAGGCCCAGCTCCTACGAGCAGTACTTC.